This T cell receptor beta chain is drawn from a study of regulatory T cells in long-lasting Graves disease. Study-wide background: By definition, persistent Graves' disease involved antithyroid drugs for over 5 years alongside positive TSH receptor antibodies.

Time point here: persistent/refractory GD, antithyroid drugs over 5 years with positive TRAb. From PBMCs, RNA was extracted and then used to make the TCR library. Study results and caveats: Limited samples may have lowered accuracy. There was favoring of TRBV28, TRBJ1-2 and TRBJ2-5 in persistent disease.

In the case of this clonotype: Its antigen is as yet unknown. Because the CDR3 is missing its conserved closing phenylalanine or tryptophan, this is likely a read error.

Relying on iRepertoire HTBI primers and Arm-PCR of CDR3 regions, the team built TCR beta libraries. One entry per CDR3 protein results from TCRdb running MiXCR on the multiplex PCR reads. The sample contains roughly 450,000 distinct CDR3 sequences, 23% of which appear only once. Germline CDR1 DFQATT, CDR2 SNEGSKA (reference sequence). Trimming at V came to 7 bases and at J to 2 bases, leaving 8 bases not matched to a gene. This CDR3 has 15 residues. The chain carries TRBV20-1 and TRBJ2-6, with TRBD1 matching 7 bases. Sequences were derived from peripheral blood mononuclear cells (PBMCs), sampled when the disease was refractory, from a patient treated with antithyroid drugs. The source is a female donor with Graves disease. The CDR3 nucleotides read TGCAGTGTCTCACCTACAGGGGCTGGGGCCAACGTCCTGACTTCC. As protein: CSVSPTGAGANVLTS.